This is a list of T cell receptor beta chains from one sample in a study of control samples from healthy donors and cancer patients. Generated by immunoSEQ multiplex PCR, the TCRdb table keeps only in-frame clones and is missing some. The repertoire holds about 170,000 clones, with about nine tenths as singletons. Sample: blood. All receptors derive from a woman aged 25 to 39 in good health. Each CDR3 is given with its conserved first and last residue. Fields, in order: J gene, clone size, D gene, CDR3 length, V gene, CDR3 DNA, CDR3 protein. The D gene is left open where the match is weak. Clone size is not always given. Where it is, it says once, few, many or a class for expanded clones.

J gene: TRBJ2-1; clone size: .; D gene: TRBD2; CDR3 length: 16; V gene: TRBV19; CDR3 DNA: TGTGCCAGTAGTACCTCCACTAGCGACCCCTACAATGAGCAGTTCTTC; CDR3 protein: CASSTSTSDPYNEQFF
J gene: TRBJ1-3; clone size: .; D gene: .; CDR3 length: 15; V gene: TRBV15; CDR3 DNA: TGTGCCACCAGCAGAGATCAGGGGTGGGGAAACACCATATATTTT; CDR3 protein: CATSRDQGWGNTIYF
J gene: TRBJ1-4; clone size: .; D gene: .; CDR3 length: 11; V gene: TRBV12-3/TRBV12-4; CDR3 DNA: TGTGCCAGCAGTTTGGGGGAAAAACTGTTTTTT; CDR3 protein: CASSLGEKLFF
J gene: TRBJ2-7; clone size: .; D gene: .; CDR3 length: 11; V gene: TRBV20-1; CDR3 DNA: TGCAGTGCTAGGTTATCCTACGAGCAGTACTTC; CDR3 protein: CSARLSYEQYF
J gene: TRBJ2-7; clone size: .; D gene: .; CDR3 length: 14; V gene: TRBV19; CDR3 DNA: TGTGCCAGTAGTATTTTGGGCACCTCCTACGAGCAGTACTTC; CDR3 protein: CASSILGTSYEQYF
J gene: TRBJ1-5; clone size: .; D gene: TRBD1; CDR3 length: 15; V gene: TRBV7-7; CDR3 DNA: TGTGCCAGCAGCTTAGGACAGGGTATGGATCAGCCCCAGCATTTT; CDR3 protein: CASSLGQGMDQPQHF
J gene: TRBJ1-6; clone size: once; D gene: .; CDR3 length: 15; V gene: TRBV11-2; CDR3 DNA: TGTGCCAGCAGCTTAGTTTCAGGAGCGAATTCACCCCTCCACTTT; CDR3 protein: CASSLVSGANSPLHF
J gene: TRBJ2-1; clone size: .; D gene: .; CDR3 length: 15; V gene: TRBV2; CDR3 DNA: TGTGCCAGCAGTGAACCTAGGGGGTGGGTAGATGAGCAGTTCTTC; CDR3 protein: CASSEPRGWVDEQFF
J gene: TRBJ1-4; clone size: .; D gene: .; CDR3 length: 14; V gene: TRBV7-2; CDR3 DNA: TGTGCCAGCAGCTTAGGGGGTGGGAATGAAAAACTGTTTTTT; CDR3 protein: CASSLGGGNEKLFF
J gene: TRBJ1-1; clone size: .; D gene: TRBD1; CDR3 length: 15; V gene: TRBV15; CDR3 DNA: TGTGCCACCAGCCCCCGGGACAGGGGGGACACTGAAGCTTTCTTT; CDR3 protein: CATSPRDRGDTEAFF
J gene: TRBJ2-1; clone size: .; D gene: TRBD2; CDR3 length: 16; V gene: TRBV5-3; CDR3 DNA: TGTGCCAGAAGCGCCCTTACTAGCGGGAGAGGCAATGAGCAGTTCTTC; CDR3 protein: CARSALTSGRGNEQFF
J gene: TRBJ1-5; clone size: medium-sized; D gene: .; CDR3 length: 15; V gene: TRBV4-1; CDR3 DNA: TGCGCCAGCAGCCAAGCGGGAGTACCAAATCAGCCCCAGCATTTT; CDR3 protein: CASSQAGVPNQPQHF
J gene: TRBJ1-2; clone size: .; D gene: .; CDR3 length: 13; V gene: TRBV19; CDR3 DNA: TGTGCCAGTAGTATTAGGGGCATAAGAGGCTACACCTTC; CDR3 protein: CASSIRGIRGYTF
J gene: TRBJ1-5; clone size: .; D gene: .; CDR3 length: 14; V gene: TRBV27; CDR3 DNA: TGTGCCAGCAGTTTGGGGGGGAGCAATCAGCCCCAGCATTTT; CDR3 protein: CASSLGGSNQPQHF
J gene: TRBJ2-1; clone size: .; D gene: .; CDR3 length: 13; V gene: TRBV3-1/TRBV3-2; CDR3 DNA: TGTGCCAGCAGCCAGGGGCGCAAAGGTGAGCAGTTCTTC; CDR3 protein: CASSQGRKGEQFF
J gene: TRBJ2-3; clone size: .; D gene: TRBD2; CDR3 length: 14; V gene: TRBV19; CDR3 DNA: TGTGCCAGCCGGACTAGCGGGGGGGTAGATACGCAGTATTTT; CDR3 protein: CASRTSGGVDTQYF
J gene: TRBJ2-7; clone size: .; D gene: TRBD2; CDR3 length: 13; V gene: TRBV27; CDR3 DNA: TGTGCCAGCAGTTTCCAGCGGGAGGGCGAGCAGTACTTC; CDR3 protein: CASSFQREGEQYF
J gene: TRBJ2-3; clone size: .; D gene: TRBD2; CDR3 length: 15; V gene: TRBV18; CDR3 DNA: TGTGCCAGCTCACGGGGCGGGAGCTCCACAGATACGCAGTATTTT; CDR3 protein: CASSRGGSSTDTQYF
J gene: TRBJ1-1; clone size: once; D gene: .; CDR3 length: 12; V gene: TRBV5-6; CDR3 DNA: TGTGCCAGCAGCCCCGACGGGTATGAAGCTTTCTTT; CDR3 protein: CASSPDGYEAFF
J gene: TRBJ2-3; clone size: .; D gene: .; CDR3 length: 13; V gene: TRBV11-3; CDR3 DNA: TGTGCCAGCAGCTGGGACGTAACAGATACGCAGTATTTT; CDR3 protein: CASSWDVTDTQYF
J gene: TRBJ2-7; clone size: .; D gene: .; CDR3 length: 13; V gene: TRBV6-5; CDR3 DNA: TGTGCCAGCAGTTATCGGGATGGCTACGAGCAGTACTTC; CDR3 protein: CASSYRDGYEQYF
J gene: TRBJ1-4; clone size: .; D gene: TRBD1; CDR3 length: 15; V gene: TRBV5-1; CDR3 DNA: TGCGCCAGCAGCGCAGGACAGGGGGGAAATGAAAAACTGTTTTTT; CDR3 protein: CASSAGQGGNEKLFF
J gene: TRBJ2-4; clone size: .; D gene: .; CDR3 length: 15; V gene: TRBV18; CDR3 DNA: TGTGCCAGCTCCCCCGAGGCCATAGCCAAAAACATTCAGTACTTC; CDR3 protein: CASSPEAIAKNIQYF
J gene: TRBJ2-7; clone size: .; D gene: .; CDR3 length: 13; V gene: TRBV6-6; CDR3 DNA: TGTGCCAGCACCACGGGGGCCAACTACGAGCAGTACTTC; CDR3 protein: CASTTGANYEQYF
J gene: TRBJ2-1; clone size: .; D gene: .; CDR3 length: 14; V gene: TRBV3-1/TRBV3-2; CDR3 DNA: TGTGCCAGCAGCGCCCCTAGCTCCTACAATGAGCAGTTCTTC; CDR3 protein: CASSAPSSYNEQFF
J gene: TRBJ1-3; clone size: many; D gene: .; CDR3 length: 15; V gene: TRBV19; CDR3 DNA: TGTGCCAGTATCCGGCAGGGGAACTCTGGAAACACCATATATTTT; CDR3 protein: CASIRQGNSGNTIYF
J gene: TRBJ2-7; clone size: .; D gene: .; CDR3 length: 13; V gene: TRBV9; CDR3 DNA: TGTGCCAGCAGCGCCGGGACATTCTACGAGCAGTACTTC; CDR3 protein: CASSAGTFYEQYF